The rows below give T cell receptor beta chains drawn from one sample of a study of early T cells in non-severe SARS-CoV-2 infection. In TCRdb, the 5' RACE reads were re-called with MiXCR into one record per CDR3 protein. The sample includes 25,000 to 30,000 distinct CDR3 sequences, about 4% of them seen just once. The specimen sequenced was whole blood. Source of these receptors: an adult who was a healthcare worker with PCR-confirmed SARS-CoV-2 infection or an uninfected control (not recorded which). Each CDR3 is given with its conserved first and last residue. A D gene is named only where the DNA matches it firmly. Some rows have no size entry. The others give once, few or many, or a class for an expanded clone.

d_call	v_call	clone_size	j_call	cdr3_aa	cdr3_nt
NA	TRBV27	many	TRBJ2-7	CASSPSSGATYEQYF	TGTGCCAGCAGTCCCTCCTCGGGGGCCACCTACGAGCAGTACTTC
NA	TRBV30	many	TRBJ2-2	CAWSILATGELFF	TGTGCCTGGAGCATACTAGCTACCGGGGAGCTGTTTTTT
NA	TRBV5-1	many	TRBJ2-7	CASRDGSSYEQYF	TGCGCCAGCAGGGACGGGAGCTCCTACGAGCAGTACTTC
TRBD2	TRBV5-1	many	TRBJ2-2	CASSKASGATGELFF	TGCGCCAGCAGCAAGGCTAGCGGAGCCACCGGGGAGCTGTTTTTT
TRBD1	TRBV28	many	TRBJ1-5	CASRAPGGVSQPQHF	TGTGCCAGCAGGGCCCCAGGGGGCGTAAGTCAGCCCCAGCATTTT
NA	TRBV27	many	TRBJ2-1	CASSYRQGYEQFF	TGTGCCAGCAGTTACCGGCAGGGCTATGAGCAGTTCTTC
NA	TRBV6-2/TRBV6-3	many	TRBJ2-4	CASRMDLGVKIQYF	TGTGCCAGCAGGATGGACCTGGGGGTTAAAATTCAGTACTTC
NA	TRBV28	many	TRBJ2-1	CASSLSYNEQFF	TGTGCCAGCAGTTTATCATACAATGAGCAGTTCTTC
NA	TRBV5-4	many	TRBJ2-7	CASSSGGRGNYEQYF	TGTGCCAGCAGCTCAGGTGGCAGGGGAAACTACGAGCAGTACTTC
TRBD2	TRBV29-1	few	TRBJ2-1	CSAVTSGRLGEQFF	TGCAGCGCTGTGACTAGCGGGAGGCTTGGTGAGCAGTTCTTC
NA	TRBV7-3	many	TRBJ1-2	CASSLAPGPNYGYTF	TGTGCCAGCAGCTTGGCCCCAGGGCCCAACTATGGCTACACCTTC
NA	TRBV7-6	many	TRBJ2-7	CASSQGGEQYF	TGTGCCAGCAGCCAGGGGGGGGAGCAGTACTTC
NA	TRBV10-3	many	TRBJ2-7	CAISESKPGSYEQYF	TGTGCCATCAGTGAGTCGAAGCCCGGGTCCTACGAGCAGTACTTC
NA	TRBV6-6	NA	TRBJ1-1	CASSRRETEAYF	TGTGCCAGCAGTCGCAGGGAAACTGAAGCTTACTTT
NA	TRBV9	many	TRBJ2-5	CASSVGDWVETQYF	TGTGCCAGCAGCGTAGGGGATTGGGTGGAGACCCAGTACTTC
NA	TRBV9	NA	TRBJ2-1	CASSFLEQSYNEQFF	TGTGCCAGCAGCTTTTTGGAGCAGTCCTACAATGAGCAGTTCTTC
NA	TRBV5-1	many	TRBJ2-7	CASSSTDSAYEQYF	TGCGCCAGCAGCTCCACGGACTCCGCCTACGAGCAGTACTTC
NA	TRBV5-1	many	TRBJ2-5	CASRPRGGGEETQYF	TGCGCCAGCCGCCCCAGGGGAGGTGGAGAAGAGACCCAGTACTTC
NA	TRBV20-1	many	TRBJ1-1	CSSGADTEAFF	TGCAGCTCCGGGGCGGACACTGAAGCTTTCTTT
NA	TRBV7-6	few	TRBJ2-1	CASSNAPSSYNEQFF	TGTGCCAGCTCTAATGCCCCAAGCTCCTACAATGAGCAGTTCTTC
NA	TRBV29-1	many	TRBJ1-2	CSVEGQGTDGYTF	TGCAGCGTTGAGGGGCAGGGGACGGATGGCTACACCTTC
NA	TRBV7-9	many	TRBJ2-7	CASSETYINGEQYF	TGTGCCAGCAGCGAGACATACATCAACGGGGAGCAGTACTTC
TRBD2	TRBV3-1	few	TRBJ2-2	CASSLASGGTGELFF	TGTGCCAGCAGCCTGGCTAGCGGGGGCACCGGGGAGCTGTTTTTT
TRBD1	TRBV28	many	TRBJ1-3	CASSLKPPGTDAAIYF	TGTGCCAGCAGTTTAAAGCCACCGGGGACAGATGCCGCCATATATTTT
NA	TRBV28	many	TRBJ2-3	CASVSRQARGDTQYF	TGTGCCAGCGTCTCACGACAGGCCCGGGGGGATACGCAGTATTTT
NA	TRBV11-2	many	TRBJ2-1	CASSFLSDEQFF	TGTGCCAGCAGTTTCCTTAGCGATGAGCAGTTCTTC
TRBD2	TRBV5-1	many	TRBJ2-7	CASSFRPTSGSSYEQYF	TGCGCCAGCAGCTTCCGGCCAACTAGCGGGAGCTCCTACGAGCAGTACTTC
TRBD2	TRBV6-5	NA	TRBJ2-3	CASSPGLVPDTQYF	TGTGCCAGCAGTCCCGGACTAGTTCCAGATACGCAGTATTTT
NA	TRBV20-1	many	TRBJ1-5	CSARGSTGDGRNQPQHF	TGCAGTGCTAGAGGCTCTACGGGGGACGGGCGCAATCAGCCCCAGCATTTT
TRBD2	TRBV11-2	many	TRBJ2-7	CASSLTGDRGDEQYF	TGTGCCAGCAGCTTAACCGGGGATCGGGGGGACGAGCAGTACTTC
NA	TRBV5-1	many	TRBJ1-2	CASSAYGLYGYTF	TGCGCCAGCAGCGCCTACGGACTCTATGGCTACACCTTC
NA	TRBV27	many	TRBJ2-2	CASAATGGELFF	TGTGCCAGTGCCGCGACGGGCGGGGAGCTGTTTTTT
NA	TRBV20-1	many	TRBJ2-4	CSASSGPGNIQYF	TGCAGTGCTAGCAGTGGGCCCGGGAACATTCAGTACTTC
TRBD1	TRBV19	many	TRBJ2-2	CAIRTGGFAGELFF	TGTGCCATTCGCACAGGGGGCTTTGCCGGGGAGCTGTTTTTT
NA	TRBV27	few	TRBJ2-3	CATRDFGTDTQYF	TGTGCCACCCGGGACTTTGGCACAGATACGCAGTATTTT
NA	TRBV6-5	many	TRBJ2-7	CASRRTATYEQYF	TGTGCCAGCAGACGGACAGCAACCTACGAGCAGTACTTC
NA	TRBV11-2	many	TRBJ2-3	CASSLVASKSTDTQYF	TGTGCCAGCAGCTTAGTTGCGTCTAAAAGCACAGATACGCAGTATTTT
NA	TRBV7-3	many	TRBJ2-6	CASSPSGSGLWANVLTF	TGTGCCAGCAGCCCCTCGGGGTCCGGACTCTGGGCCAACGTCCTGACTTTC
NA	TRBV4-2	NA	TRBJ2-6	CASSQLSSGANVLTF	TGTGCCAGCAGCCAACTGAGCTCTGGGGCCAACGTCCTGACTTTC
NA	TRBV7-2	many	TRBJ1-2	CASSLVVNPNYGYTF	TGTGCCAGCAGCTTAGTTGTCAATCCTAACTATGGCTACACCTTC
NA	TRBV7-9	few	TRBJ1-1	CASSPTGSTEAFF	TGTGCCAGCAGCCCAACAGGGAGCACTGAAGCTTTCTTT
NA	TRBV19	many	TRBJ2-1	CASSRTFQGKNEQFF	TGTGCCAGTAGTAGAACTTTCCAGGGTAAAAATGAGCAGTTCTTC